A selection of T cell receptor beta chains follows, all from one sample in a study of T cell responses to AZD1222 COVID-19 vaccine. Generated by immunoSEQ multiplex PCR, the TCRdb table keeps only in-frame clones and is missing some. The profile covers 120,000 or so clones, with around nine tenths appearing a single time and under 35% taken by the ten largest. This material consisted of peripheral blood, taken on day 0 of AZD1222 vaccination. The receptors were gathered from an adult in good health. Each CDR3 is given with its conserved first and last residue.

J: TRBJ1-5
V: TRBV7-8
CDR3: CASSLQNQPQHF

J: TRBJ1-2
V: TRBV6-2/TRBV6-3
CDR3: CASSRHTLGYTF

J: TRBJ2-7
V: TRBV6-2/TRBV6-3
CDR3: CASSYPGTLAGGRSSYEQYF

J: TRBJ1-6
V: TRBV18
CDR3: CASSAGQGNSPLHF

J: TRBJ1-4
V: TRBV5-3
CDR3: CARSLRVGRGKNEKLFF

J: TRBJ1-2
V: TRBV7-9
CDR3: CASSLAGIYHSGYTF

J: TRBJ1-1
V: TRBV5-1
CDR3: CASSLVSGTEAFF

J: TRBJ2-7
V: TRBV5-4
CDR3: CASSSDNYEQYF

J: TRBJ1-5
V: TRBV27
CDR3: CASSFLANSNQPQHF

J: TRBJ1-4
V: TRBV6-5
CDR3: CASSDSGAYEKLFF

J: TRBJ1-3
V: TRBV30
CDR3: CAWSSGYSGNTIYF

J: TRBJ2-5
V: TRBV2
CDR3: CASSDPYGTQYF

J: TRBJ1-1
V: TRBV30
CDR3: CAWSRQRLSLNTEAFF

J: TRBJ2-7
V: TRBV6-5
CDR3: CASSPGLGGVPYF

J: TRBJ1-2
V: TRBV3-1/TRBV3-2
CDR3: CASSHTGGTNYGYTF

J: TRBJ2-1
V: TRBV21-1
CDR3: CASGSSDFLGRPTYNEQFF

J: TRBJ1-3
V: TRBV6-5
CDR3: CASNPGGEPGNTIYF

J: TRBJ2-7
V: TRBV6-6
CDR3: CASRPTGPYEQYF

J: TRBJ2-1
V: TRBV14
CDR3: CASSQQLFYNEQFF

J: TRBJ2-3
V: TRBV3-1/TRBV3-2
CDR3: CASSQGQGTSGRWRTDTQYF

J: TRBJ2-5
V: TRBV10-1
CDR3: CASSALPGQDFQETQYF

J: TRBJ1-1
V: TRBV4-1
CDR3: CASSQERRGPGGTEAFF

J: TRBJ2-1
V: TRBV18
CDR3: CASSTTDNEQFF

J: TRBJ2-7
V: TRBV9
CDR3: CASSPTGAGTYEQYF

J: TRBJ1-1
V: TRBV28
CDR3: CASRPQGWGTEAFF

J: TRBJ1-2
V: TRBV7-2
CDR3: CASSLGTATTNYGYTF

J: TRBJ1-1
V: TRBV7-2
CDR3: CASRPLGGYTEAFF

J: TRBJ1-5
V: TRBV6-5
CDR3: CASSYSGTGNQPQHF

J: TRBJ1-5
V: TRBV6-4
CDR3: CASSVQGGQPQHF

J: TRBJ1-2
V: TRBV3-1/TRBV3-2
CDR3: CASSHQTGGSAYGYTF

J: TRBJ1-2
V: TRBV30
CDR3: CAWSTQGALSYGYTF

J: TRBJ1-6
V: TRBV5-6
CDR3: CASSLEPESPLHF

J: TRBJ2-3
V: TRBV12-3/TRBV12-4
CDR3: CASSLRRSDTQYF

J: TRBJ2-2
V: TRBV7-9
CDR3: CASSPRLAGVENTGELFF

J: TRBJ2-6
V: TRBV2
CDR3: CASIGSGANVLTF

J: TRBJ2-7
V: TRBV21-1
CDR3: CASSKDRTGHAAQYF

J: TRBJ2-1
V: TRBV5-1
CDR3: CASSLGDRDSNEQFF

J: TRBJ2-7
V: TRBV28
CDR3: CASSLSGGSSYEQYF

J: TRBJ2-3
V: TRBV5-1
CDR3: CASSLEQGSDTQYF